One sample yielded the 23 T cell receptor beta chains listed below, sequenced in a study of cytomegalovirus exposure and HLA in healthy donors (dated by TCRdb to 2016 to 2017). Libraries were constructed by the immunoSEQ multiplex PCR assay. For the multiplex PCR, a mixture combining 60 forward primers for TCR Vbeta segments and 13 reverse primers for TCR Jbeta segments was used. Not all clones reach the TCRdb copy of this immuneACCESS table, which keeps in-frame sequences only. Checked studies attribute under half of the gap to unresolved V genes and leave the rest unexplained. The sample has 54,000 or so clones on record, approximately 70% of them singletons. In total, the top ten clones hold approximately 19% of the sample. The source material was PBMCs. Source of these receptors: a woman aged 60-75 years in good health and CMV-seropositive.

The V call is TRBV4-1, the J call TRBJ1-4; a weak D match, TRBD1 (5 bases). V was shortened by 5 bases and J by 7 bases, with 17 bases between the two germline ends. Germline V CDR1 and CDR2: MGHRA, YSYEKL. This CDR3 spans 15 amino acids. CDR3 sequence: CASSDKKETAEKLFF. CDR3 in DNA: TGCGCCAGCAGCGACAAGAAGGAGACAGCTGAAAAACTGTTTTTT.

V and J are TRBV9 and TRBJ2-3, with a weak D call TRBD1 (6 bases). Germline loops: CDR1 SGDLS, CDR2 YYNGEE. The CDR3 totals 15 residues. V lost 0 bases and J 2 bases, leaving 10 bases between the germline ends. CDR3 region: CASSVVGQPTDTQYF. The CDR3 DNA is TGTGCCAGCAGCGTAGTTGGACAGCCCACAGATACGCAGTATTTT.

This rearrangement joins TRBV7-8 to TRBJ1-4; the D gene is possibly TRBD1 (5 bases). Trimming took 2 bases from V and 0 from J, leaving 10 bases between them. Germline CDR1 and CDR2: SGHVS and FQNEAQ. CDR3 size: 16 residues. The CDR3 protein is CASSLRQGATNEKLFF. DNA of the CDR3: TGTGCCAGCAGCTTACGGCAGGGTGCAACTAATGAAAAACTGTTTTTT.

CDR3 protein: CASSLGLAGGAQETQYF. CDR3 sequence (DNA): TGTGCCAGCAGCTTAGGACTAGCGGGGGGGGCCCAAGAGACCCAGTACTTC. The V call is TRBV7-9, the J call TRBJ2-5; 14 bases are shared with TRBD2. The CDR3 totals 17 residues. CDR1 is SEHNR and CDR2 is FQNEAQ in the germline V gene (reference sequence). After removal of 1 base from V and 1 base from J, the junction contained 2 bases not matched to a gene.

In its sample, this clone was seen once. This rearrangement joins TRBV7-9 to TRBJ1-2; D not resolved. Germline lookup yields CDR1 SEHNR and CDR2 FQNEAQ (reference sequence). CDR3 size: 12 residues. V was pared by 5 bases and J by 8 bases, with 12 bases between. CDR3 loop: CASSGRGRGYTF. The CDR3 region has the DNA TGTGCCAGCAGCGGCAGAGGGCGAGGCTACACCTTC.

The V gene is TRBV6-5, the J gene TRBJ1-1, with no clear D. V gave up 7 bases and J gave up 6 bases, with 12 bases separating them. Germline-derived CDR1 and CDR2 are MNHEY and SVGAGI. CDR3 length equals 12 residues. CDR3: CASTGGGAEAFF. The CDR3 bases are TGTGCCAGCACAGGAGGTGGGGCTGAAGCTTTCTTT.

The genes are TRBV4-1 and TRBJ2-3, with a possible D match to TRBD1 (6 bases). The CDR3 contains 19 residues. The V end lost 2 bases, the J end lost 6 bases, and 27 bases lay between the germline ends. CDR1 and CDR2 (germline): MGHRA, YSYEKL. The CDR3 DNA sequence: TGCGCCAGCAGCCAATTTATTCTCCTCAGGGGAGAAGTATCGGATACGCAGTATTTT. It specifies CASSQFILLRGEVSDTQYF.

The V call is TRBV5-6, the J call TRBJ1-4, with D uncertain. Germline-derived CDR1 and CDR2 are SGHDT and YYEEEE. The CDR3 length is 15 residues. Trimming cost V 4 bases and J 0 bases, with 10 bases left between them. The CDR3: CASSGTAATNEKLFF. In nucleotides, the CDR3 is TGTGCCAGCAGCGGAACGGCGGCAACTAATGAAAAACTGTTTTTT.

The chain combines TRBV6-1 with TRBJ1-2, with 12 bases fitting TRBD1. J lost 4 bases, V lost 7 bases, and 7 bases had no gene match. The CDR3 extends over 15 amino acids. CDR1 and CDR2 from the germline V gene are MNHNS and SASEGT. The CDR3 protein is CASTRTGQGAYGYTF. DNA of the CDR3: TGTGCCAGCACCCGAACGGGACAGGGGGCCTATGGCTACACCTTC.

The chain joins TRBV5-1 to TRBJ1-2; TRBD1 matches 7 bases. CDR1 SGHRS and CDR2 YFSETQ come from the germline V gene. The CDR3 is 14 amino acids. Losses at the gene ends were 0 bases for V and 4 bases for J; bases not matched to a gene: 3. CDR3 DNA: TGCGCCAGCAGCTTGGAGACAGGGAGCTATGGCTACACCTTC. Translation gives CASSLETGSYGYTF.

The J gene is TRBJ2-5, the V gene TRBV5-1; the match to TRBD1 covers 9 bases. The ends lost 3 bases at V and 3 bases at J; junction bases unmatched: 3. The CDR3 extends over 14 amino acids. The germline gives CDR1 SGHRS, CDR2 YFSETQ. The CDR3 reads CASSSTGGKETQYF. CDR3 coding DNA: TGCGCCAGCAGCTCGACAGGGGGGAAAGAGACCCAGTACTTC.

The chain uses TRBV18 and TRBJ2-7, with 9 bases lining up with TRBD1. The V gene's germline CDR1 is KGHSH and CDR2 LQKENI. With 0 bases clipped from V and 7 bases from J, the junction kept 10 bases outside the gene matches. The CDR3 contains 16 residues. DNA of the CDR3: TGTGCCAGCTCACCACCTACAGGGGGCCCCCGGCGGGAGCAGTACTTC. Amino acids: CASSPPTGGPRREQYF.

The chain combines TRBV5-1 with TRBJ2-7; perhaps TRBD1 as D (6 bases). The germline V gene encodes CDR1 SGHRS and CDR2 YFSETQ. This CDR3 has 13 amino acids. Trimming shortened V by 3 bases and J by 6 bases, and 13 bases separated the two germline ends. The CDR3 nucleotides read TGCGCCAGCAGCTCCAAACAGGGCCCCGAGCAGTACTTC. This translates into CASSSKQGPEQYF.

This chain connects TRBV27 to TRBJ2-7, with a possible D match to TRBD2 (5 bases). Trimming shortened V by 5 bases and J by 6 bases, and 11 bases separated the two germline ends. The CDR3 has 12 residues. Per germline, CDR1 MNHEY and CDR2 SMNVEV (reference sequence). The CDR3 protein is CASSGLRGEQYF. As DNA, the CDR3 is TGTGCCAGCAGTGGCCTCCGGGGCGAGCAGTACTTC.

This chain links TRBV6-5 with TRBJ1-6; D may be TRBD1 (6 bases). V dropped 5 bases and J dropped 10 bases, with 15 bases sitting between them. The CDR3 runs to 14 residues. Germline CDR1 and CDR2: MNHEY and SVGAGI. The CDR3 DNA follows: TGTGCCAGCAGTCGAACAGGGAAGTACTCACCCCTCCACTTT. Its translation is CASSRTGKYSPLHF.

CDR3 residues: CASSFDRQETQYF. CDR3 coding DNA: TGTGCCAGCAGCTTCGACAGACAAGAGACCCAGTACTTC. The chain employs TRBV7-2 and TRBJ2-5, with D possibly being TRBD1 (5 bases). Between the trimmed V and J ends, which lost 3 bases and 2 bases, there was a span of 7 bases. The CDR3 length is 13 residues. CDR1 is SGHTA, CDR2 FQGNSA, per germline.

This chain links TRBV23-1 with TRBJ2-1; a weak D match, TRBD1 (6 bases). TRBV23-1 is classed as an ORF, of uncertain function. The CDR3 extends over 15 amino acids. Trimming took off 8 bases at V and 1 base at J, with 15 bases between the two ends. CDR3 in DNA: TGCGCCAGCCGACGCAGGGGCAGGTCCTACAATGAGCAGTTCTTC. This encodes CASRRRGRSYNEQFF.

This clone was observed a single time. This sequence joins TRBV7-6 and TRBJ1-1; the D is unclear. Trimming stripped 8 bases from V and 6 bases from J, with 19 bases between. The CDR3 is made up of 14 amino acids. Germline V lookup: CDR1 SGHVS, CDR2 FNYEAQ. The CDR3 region is CASAKYGSGAEAFF. CDR3 bases: TGTGCCAGCGCCAAGTACGGGAGCGGGGCTGAAGCTTTCTTT. Supplemented by reference TRBV7-6 and TRBJ1-1, the full variable domain reads GAGVSQSPRYKVTKRGQDVALRCDPISGHVSLYWYRQALGQGPEFLTYFNYEAQQDKSGLPNDRFSAERPEGSISTLTIQRTEQRDSAMYRCASAKYGSGAEAFFGQGTRLTVV.

The V gene is TRBV25-1, the J gene TRBJ1-1; weak D call: TRBD1 (5 bases). The CDR3 is 13 residues long. CDR1 and CDR2 from the germline V gene are MGHDK and SYGVNS. Trimming took off 8 bases at V and 4 bases at J, with 14 bases between the two ends. CDR3 sequence: CASAPGGITEAFF. DNA for the CDR3: TGTGCCAGCGCCCCGGGGGGTATCACTGAAGCTTTCTTT.

V is TRBV5-1 and J is TRBJ2-5; TRBD2 matches at 10 bases. This CDR3 is built from 16 residues. The V and J ends lost 2 bases and 1 base, in that order; junction bases with no gene match: 5. CDR1 SGHRS and CDR2 YFSETQ come from the germline V gene. The CDR3 bases are TGCGCCAGCAGCTTTTGGGTAGCGGGGGGCCAAGAGACCCAGTACTTC. It codes for CASSFWVAGGQETQYF.

The CDR3 loop reads CASSLTYEQYF. DNA of the CDR3: TGTGCCAGCAGTTTAACCTACGAGCAGTACTTC. V gene TRBV6-6 combines with J gene TRBJ2-7; no definite D call. CDR1 MNHNY and CDR2 SVGAGI come from the germline V gene (reference sequence). Trimming pared 4 bases from V and 2 bases from J, leaving 3 bases between. The CDR3 sequence is 11 residues long.

The chain has TRBV5-4 and TRBJ2-7; D is possibly TRBD1 (6 bases). CDR1 and CDR2 from the germline V gene are SGHNT and YYREEE (reference sequence). CDR3 size: 14 residues. Trimming took off 3 bases at V and 6 bases at J, with 16 bases between the two ends. The CDR3 DNA sequence: TGTGCCAGCAGCTCGACAGGCCCCGGCGGCGAGCAGTACTTC. It codes for CASSSTGPGGEQYF. The whole variable domain, filled in from reference TRBV5-4 and TRBJ2-7, reads ETGVTQSPTHLIKTRGQQVTLRCSSQSGHNTVSWYQQALGQGPQFIFQYYREEENGRGNFPPRFSGLQFPNYSSELNVNALELDDSALYLCASSSTGPGGEQYFGPGTRLTVT.

The CDR3 reads CASSSTSGGPQETQYF. The CDR3 DNA sequence: TGTGCCAGCAGCTCGACTAGCGGGGGACCACAAGAGACCCAGTACTTC. The chain uses TRBV6-6 and TRBJ2-5; 12 positions agree with TRBD2. CDR3 length equals 16 residues. CDR1 MNHNY and CDR2 SVGAGI come from the germline V gene (reference sequence). The junction had 7 bases not matched to a gene; V was cut back by 6 bases and J by 2 bases.